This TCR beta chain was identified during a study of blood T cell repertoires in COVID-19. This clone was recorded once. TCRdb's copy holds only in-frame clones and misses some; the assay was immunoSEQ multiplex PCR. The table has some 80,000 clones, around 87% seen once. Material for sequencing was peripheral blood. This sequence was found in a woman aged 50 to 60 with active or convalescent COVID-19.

The CDR3 reads CASSPNDRVVNEQYF. The CDR3 nucleotides read TGTGCCAGCTCACCAAACGACAGGGTCGTAAACGAGCAGTACTTC. V gene TRBV18 combines with J gene TRBJ2-7, with 7 bases that match TRBD1. The CDR3 contains 15 residues. The V gene's germline CDR1 is KGHSH and CDR2 LQKENI. With 2 bases clipped from V and 5 bases from J, the junction kept 9 bases outside the gene matches. Drawing the rest from reference TRBV18 and TRBJ2-7, the complete variable domain is NAGVMQNPRHLVRRRGQEARLRCSPMKGHSHVYWYRQLPEEGLKFMVYLQKENIIDESGMPKERFSAEFPKEGPSILRIQQVVRGDSAAYFCASSPNDRVVNEQYFGPGTRLTVT.